This TCR beta chain derives from a study of CD8 T cells in ankylosing spondylitis. V was clipped by 10 bases and J by 6 bases; unmatched bases: 5. The CDR3 covers 12 residues. Germline V gives CDR1 MNHEY, CDR2 SVGAGI. TCRdb processed the 5' RACE reads anew with MiXCR; each CDR3 protein has one entry. The sample lists about 89,000 distinct CDR3 sequences; around 25% were seen once. The source of this sequence is a male donor with ankylosing spondylitis or in good health (not recorded which). The chain has TRBV6-5 and TRBJ2-2, with 7 positions matching TRBD2. The sequenced sample was blood, either unsorted or a sorted T cell fraction (not recorded which). CDR3 amino acids: CAISRGAGELFF. The CDR3 DNA reads TGTGCCATAAGTCGGGGGGCCGGGGAGCTGTTTTTT.